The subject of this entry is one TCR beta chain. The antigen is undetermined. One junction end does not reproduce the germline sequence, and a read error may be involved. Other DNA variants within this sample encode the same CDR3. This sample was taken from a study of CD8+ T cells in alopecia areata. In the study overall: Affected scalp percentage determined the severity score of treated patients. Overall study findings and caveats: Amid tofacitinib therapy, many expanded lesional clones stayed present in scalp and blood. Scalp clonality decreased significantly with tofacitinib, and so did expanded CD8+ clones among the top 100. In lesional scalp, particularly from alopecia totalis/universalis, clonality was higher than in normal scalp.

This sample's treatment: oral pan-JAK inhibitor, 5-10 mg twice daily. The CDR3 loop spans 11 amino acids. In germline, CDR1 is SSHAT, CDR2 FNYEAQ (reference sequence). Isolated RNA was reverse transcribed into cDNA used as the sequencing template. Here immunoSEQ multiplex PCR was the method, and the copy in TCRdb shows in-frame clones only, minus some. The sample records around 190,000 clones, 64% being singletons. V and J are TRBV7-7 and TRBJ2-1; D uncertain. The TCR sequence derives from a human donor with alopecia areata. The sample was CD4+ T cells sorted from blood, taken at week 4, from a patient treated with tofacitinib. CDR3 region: CASSSGPEQFF. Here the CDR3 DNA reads TGTGCTAGCAGCTCGGGTCCTGAGCAGTTCTTC.